This TCR beta chain was sequenced for a study of graft-versus-host responses after intestinal transplantation. About the research overall: Each transplant was multivisceral, liver-intestinal, or isolated intestinal. Uniformly, recipients were administered anti-thymocyte globulin induction with subsequent tacrolimus and steroids for approximately 3 years. Notes on the study in general: GvH clones were identified in recipient marrow, with some first appearing in ileum or blood.

Remarks on this clone: Its antigen is unknown.

The assay was immunoSEQ multiplex PCR, and TCRdb's table has in-frame clones only and misses some. The profile shows about 41,000 clones, about 95% of them singletons. The sequences come from unstimulated CD8+ T cells sorted from spleen or lymph node cells, collected before transplant. The clonotype was recovered from a human donor who was the organ donor for an intestinal transplant.

Here the CDR3 DNA reads TGTGCCAGCAGTCCGGGACAGGGCTACGAGCAGTACTTC. Translation gives CASSPGQGYEQYF. This chain joins TRBV7-3 and TRBJ2-7; 9 nucleotides match TRBD1. The CDR3 runs to 13 residues. Losses at the gene ends were 6 bases for V and 3 bases for J; bases not matched to a gene: 3. Germline V CDR1 and CDR2: SGHTA, FQGTGA.